This T cell receptor beta chain was captured by sequencing in a study of cytomegalovirus exposure and HLA in healthy donors. Findings and caveats of the study: Researchers counted around 160 TCR beta chains as cytomegalovirus-associated. A later analysis found first-cohort TCR clusters tended to co-occur in the 100 to 150 validation repertoires. As confirmed in vitro, a few CMV-associated chains were specific for CMV antigens.

The study drew the donors from its approximately 110-subject validation cohort, separate from the approximately 700-subject first cohort. Concerning this clone itself: The antigen remains unidentified.

The table came from immunoSEQ multiplex PCR; TCRdb's copy has only in-frame clones and leaves some out. Found here are some 66,000 clones, about 97% of them singletons; the top ten hold around 1.6%. Trimming pared 0 bases from V and 0 bases from J, leaving 13 bases between. The CDR3 is 16 amino acids. From germline, CDR1 is SGDLS and CDR2 YYNGEE. What was sequenced was PBMCs. The sequence came from a woman under 30 in good health and CMV-seropositive. V gene TRBV9 combines with J gene TRBJ2-7, with D perhaps TRBD2 (5 bases). The CDR3 DNA reads TGTGCCAGCAGCGTAGGCGGGTCAGCCTACTCCTACGAGCAGTACTTC. This translates into CASSVGGSAYSYEQYF. The complete variable domain, with remaining parts taken from reference TRBV9 and TRBJ2-7, reads DSGVTQTPKHLITATGQRVTLRCSPRSGDLSVYWYQQSLDQGLQFLIQYYNGEERAKGNILERFSAQQFPDLHSELNLSSLELGDSALYFCASSVGGSAYSYEQYFGPGTRLTVT.